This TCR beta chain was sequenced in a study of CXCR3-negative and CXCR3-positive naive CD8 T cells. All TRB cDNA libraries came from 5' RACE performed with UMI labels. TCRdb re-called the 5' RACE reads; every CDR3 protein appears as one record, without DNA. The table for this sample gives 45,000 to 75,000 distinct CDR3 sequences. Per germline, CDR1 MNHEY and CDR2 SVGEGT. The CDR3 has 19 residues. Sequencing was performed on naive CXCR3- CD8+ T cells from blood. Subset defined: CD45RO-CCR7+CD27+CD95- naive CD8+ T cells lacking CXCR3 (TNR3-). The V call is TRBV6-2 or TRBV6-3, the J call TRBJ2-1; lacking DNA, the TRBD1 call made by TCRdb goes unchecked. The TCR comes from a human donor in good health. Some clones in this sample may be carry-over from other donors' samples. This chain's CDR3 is CASRRLPGGEGFVYNEQFF.